The clone carrying this T cell receptor (beta chain) was observed a few times. The antigen remains undetermined. This CDR3 is built from 13 residues. Deletions cut 0 bases from V and 4 bases from J, with 8 bases between. Germline V gene lookup returns CDR1 DFQATT and CDR2 SNEGSKA (reference sequence). This entry is derived from a study of identical twins. General observations from the study: With abundant cord blood beta clonotypes, insertions were fewer; memory repertoires showed no such pattern.

Unique molecular identifiers were present on the cDNA, which also gained a universal primer site by template switching. TCRdb processed the 5' RACE reads anew with MiXCR; each CDR3 protein has one entry. The repertoire holds about 690,000 distinct CDR3 sequences, with about 20% as singletons. This sample also belongs to another study, concerning T cells expressing NK-cell markers. Turning to that study: Sorted CD3+CD56+NKG2C+, CD3+CD56+NKG2C- and CD3+CD56-NKG2C+ T cells provided the TCR beta repertoires.

Sequencing used PBMCs. The chain uses TRBV20-1 and TRBJ2-3; D uncertain. This TCR was recovered from a woman younger than 30 in good health. The CDR3 bases are TGCAGTGCTAGAGATGTACCTTCAGATACGCAGTATTTT. Amino acid sequence: CSARDVPSDTQYF.